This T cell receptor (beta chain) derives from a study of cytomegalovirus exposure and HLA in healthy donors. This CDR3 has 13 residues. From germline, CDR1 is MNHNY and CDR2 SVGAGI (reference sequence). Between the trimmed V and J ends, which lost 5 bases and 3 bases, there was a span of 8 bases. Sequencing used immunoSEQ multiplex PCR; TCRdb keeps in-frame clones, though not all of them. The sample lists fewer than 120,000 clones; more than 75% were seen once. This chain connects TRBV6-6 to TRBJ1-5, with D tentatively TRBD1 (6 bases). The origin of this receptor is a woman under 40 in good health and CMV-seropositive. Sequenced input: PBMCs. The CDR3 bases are TGTGCCAGCAGTCGGACAGTCAATCAGCCCCAGCATTTT. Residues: CASSRTVNQPQHF.